The 12 T cell receptor beta chains in this list originate from one sample, sequenced in a study of T-cell reconstitution after alpha-beta-depleted transplantation in children. As it was prepared, the TCRbeta library received unique molecular identifiers. TCRdb processed the PCR reads anew with MiXCR; each CDR3 protein has one entry. The data hold about 610,000 distinct CDR3 sequences, with roughly a tenth observed a single time. Sample: PBMCs from the stem cell graft donor, taken from the stem cell graft. The source is a human donor who donated a stem cell graft to a child with acute myeloid leukemia.

This clonotype appeared a few times. The rearrangement uses TRBV20-1 and TRBJ2-5; the match to TRBD1 covers 7 bases. The J segment lost 4 bases and the V segment lost 3 bases, leaving 11 bases of the junction unmatched. The CDR3 runs 15 residues. Germline-derived CDR1 and CDR2 are DFQATT and SNEGSKA (reference sequence). The CDR3 reads CSASRQGFRGETQYF. CDR3 sequence (DNA): TGCAGTGCTAGCCGACAGGGATTCCGGGGAGAGACCCAGTACTTC.

This clonotype was observed a few times. The V and J genes are TRBV9 and TRBJ2-1; TRBD2 matches 16 bases. The trim removed 3 bases at V and 7 bases at J, leaving 4 bases unmatched. CDR1 and CDR2 from the germline V gene are SGDLS and YYNGEE. The CDR3 is 16 amino acids. The CDR3 sequence is CASSEWGLAGGNEQFF. In DNA, the CDR3 is TGTGCCAGCAGCGAATGGGGACTAGCGGGAGGGAATGAGCAGTTCTTC.

With respect to this clonotype: Germline and junction disagree at one end, which may indicate a read error. The rearrangement uses TRBV20-1 and TRBJ2-2; TRBD2 agrees at 11 bases. Germline V gives CDR1 DFQATT, CDR2 SNEGSKA (reference sequence). The CDR3 runs to 20 residues. In DNA form, the CDR3 reads TGCAGTGCCAGAGCAGGGTTGGGTAGCGGGAGGGCCGATACTGGCGGGGAGCTGTTTTTT. It is translated as CSARAGLGSGRADTGGELFF.

J is TRBJ2-3 and V is TRBV2, with 9 nucleotides matching TRBD1. The V and J ends lost 4 bases and 4 bases, in that order; junction bases with no gene match: 6. The V gene's germline CDR1 is SNHLY and CDR2 FYNNEI. The CDR3 consists of 15 residues. The CDR3 nucleotides are TGTGCCAGCAGTGGTGGGGGACAGGGTTCAGATACGCAGTATTTT. Its protein is CASSGGGQGSDTQYF. Together with reference TRBV2 and TRBJ2-3, the CDR3 gives the full variable domain: EPEVTQTPSHQVTQMGQEVILRCVPISNHLYFYWYRQILGQKVEFLVSFYNNEISEKSEIFDDQFSVERPDGSNFTLKIRSTKLEDSAMYFCASSGGGQGSDTQYFGPGTRLTVL.

This clonotype was seen repeatedly, ten times or more. J is TRBJ1-1 and V is TRBV12-3 or TRBV12-4; possible D gene TRBD1, 5 bases. The CDR3 spans 13 residues. The germline V and J ends were trimmed by 10 bases and 3 bases, with 15 bases remaining between them. The CDR3 here is CATNGGRDTEAFF. CDR3 nucleotide sequence: TGTGCCACCAACGGGGGAAGAGACACTGAAGCTTTCTTT.

The table lists this clonotype with a few counts. The gene calls are TRBV29-1 and TRBJ2-4; 10 bases are a match to TRBD1. From germline, CDR1 is SQVTM and CDR2 ANQGSEA. The CDR3 extends over 13 amino acids. J gave up 8 bases and V 7 bases, and 8 bases lay outside the gene matches. This CDR3 reads CSAGGQGLHIQYF. CDR3 DNA: TGCAGCGCCGGGGGACAGGGGTTGCACATTCAGTACTTC.

The chain links TRBV2 to TRBJ2-7; 13 positions match TRBD2. The V and J ends lost 11 bases and 3 bases, in that order; junction bases with no gene match: 19. The CDR3 sequence is 18 residues long. Germline lookup yields CDR1 SNHLY and CDR2 FYNNEI. Here the CDR3 DNA reads TGTGCCCTCAGTCCGAGGGGACTAGCGGGATTTACCGTCTACGAGCAGTACTTC. Its translation is CALSPRGLAGFTVYEQYF.

This clonotype showed up just a few times. The chain links TRBV5-1 to TRBJ1-1; TRBD1 might be the D (5 bases). The V end was cut by 1 base, the J end by 1 base, with 8 bases between. The germline CDR1 and CDR2 sequences are SGHRS and YFSETQ. The CDR3 totals 14 residues. CDR3 bases: TGCGCCAGCAGCTTGCACACAGGGAACACTGAAGCTTTCTTT. Translated, it gives CASSLHTGNTEAFF.

In its sample, this clonotype was seen a few times. This chain links TRBV5-5 with TRBJ2-1; 12 bases line up with TRBD2. Per germline, CDR1 SGHKS and CDR2 YYEKEE (reference sequence). The V segment lost 0 bases and the J segment 2 bases; nucleotides outside the gene matches: 6. This CDR3 spans 18 amino acids. The CDR3 here is CASSLATSGRGTYNEQFF. The CDR3 coding sequence is TGTGCCAGCAGCTTGGCGACTAGCGGGAGAGGAACCTACAATGAGCAGTTCTTC. The variable domain in full, with the rest retrieved from reference TRBV5-5 and TRBJ2-1, is DAGVTQSPTHLIKTRGQQVTLRCSPISGHKSVSWYQQVLGQGPQFIFQYYEKEERGRGNFPDRFSARQFPNYSSELNVNALLLGDSALYLCASSLATSGRGTYNEQFFGPGTRLTVL.

This clonotype showed up just a few times. CDR3 amino acids: CASSSPLAGGKNEQFF. In DNA, the CDR3 is TGTGCCAGCAGTTCCCCACTAGCGGGAGGGAAGAATGAGCAGTTCTTC. This sequence joins TRBV12-3 or TRBV12-4 and TRBJ2-1; 13 nucleotides match TRBD2. This CDR3 contains 16 residues. V was clipped by 4 bases and J by 7 bases; unmatched bases: 7.

This clonotype was counted at least ten times. The chain uses TRBV6-2 or TRBV6-3 and TRBJ1-1; tentatively, D is TRBD1 (6 bases). The CDR3 length is 16 residues. Germline V lookup: CDR1 MNHEY, CDR2 SVGEGT. The germline V and J ends were trimmed by 7 bases and 4 bases, with 22 bases remaining between them. The CDR3 DNA reads TGTGCCAGCACCACGGGGGGGCTTCGGTACGGCACTGAAGCTTTCTTT. It is translated as CASTTGGLRYGTEAFF.

This clonotype was counted ten times or more. The chain has TRBV7-9 and TRBJ2-1, with no clear D. V lost 4 bases and J 15 bases, leaving 16 bases between the germline ends. The CDR3 spans 12 residues. Germline V gene data show CDR1 as SEHNR and CDR2 as FQNEAQ (reference sequence). The CDR3 nucleotides are TGTGCCAGCAGCTCGTCCCTCGGTGGTACGTTCTTC. Its translation is CASSSSLGGTFF.